The clone carrying this TCR beta chain occurred once. Its target is unknown. The sample is drawn from a study of shared clonotypes between healthy human individuals. Study conclusions and caveats: Genetic and exposure-history diversity was limited by the small donor number.

TCRdb's table, derived via immunoSEQ multiplex PCR, lists solely in-frame clones and lacks some. The sample has about 680,000 clones, about 90% seen once. In the naive CD8 group, cells lacked CD45RO and were positively selected for CCR7, so terminally differentiated effector memory CD45RA+ cells were left out. The CDR3 spans 15 residues. The germline V gene has CDR1 SQVTM and CDR2 ANQGSEA. With V trimmed by 5 bases and J by 6 bases, 7 bases remained unmatched. The chain uses TRBV29-1 and TRBJ2-2, with TRBD2 matching over 12 bases. The receptor was derived from a young man in good health. Sequencing input: naive CD8+ T cells sorted from blood. The CDR3 region has the DNA TGCAGCGTTTCCTCTAGCGGGAGGGAGGCCGGGGAGCTGTTTTTT. This sequence encodes CSVSSSGREAGELFF.